This T cell receptor beta chain was recorded in a study of OX40 agonist ivuxolimab in advanced cancers. Study information: Patients with prior anti-PD-1, anti-PD-L1 or anti-CTLA-4 therapy were eligible; less than 50% had some. Whole-study findings and limits: Antigen targets of the expanded peripheral T cells went undetermined. Among the lowest levels of clonal expansion were found in partial responders at 0.1-3.0 mg/kg.

The method was immunoSEQ multiplex PCR; TCRdb's version includes in-frame clones alone and lacks a portion of them. The table lists about 20,000 clones, 65% to 90% of them singletons. As for this clone: The antigen is not known.

Per germline, CDR1 MGHRA and CDR2 YSYEKL. The CDR3 consists of 15 residues. V dropped 5 bases and J dropped 7; count of bases not matched to a gene: 10. No patient had autoimmune disease or received systemic immunosuppression. The specimen was CD4+ or CD8+ T cells sorted from blood, collected in a trial of the OX40 agonist ivuxolimab. The receptor was isolated from an adult with an advanced solid tumor such as melanoma, head and neck, liver or kidney cancer. The V gene is TRBV4-1, the J gene TRBJ1-2; TRBD1 matches at 10 bases. The CDR3 region has the DNA TGCGCCAGCAGCGCCTCGGGACAGGGGACTGCTGGCTACACCTTC. This sequence encodes CASSASGQGTAGYTF.